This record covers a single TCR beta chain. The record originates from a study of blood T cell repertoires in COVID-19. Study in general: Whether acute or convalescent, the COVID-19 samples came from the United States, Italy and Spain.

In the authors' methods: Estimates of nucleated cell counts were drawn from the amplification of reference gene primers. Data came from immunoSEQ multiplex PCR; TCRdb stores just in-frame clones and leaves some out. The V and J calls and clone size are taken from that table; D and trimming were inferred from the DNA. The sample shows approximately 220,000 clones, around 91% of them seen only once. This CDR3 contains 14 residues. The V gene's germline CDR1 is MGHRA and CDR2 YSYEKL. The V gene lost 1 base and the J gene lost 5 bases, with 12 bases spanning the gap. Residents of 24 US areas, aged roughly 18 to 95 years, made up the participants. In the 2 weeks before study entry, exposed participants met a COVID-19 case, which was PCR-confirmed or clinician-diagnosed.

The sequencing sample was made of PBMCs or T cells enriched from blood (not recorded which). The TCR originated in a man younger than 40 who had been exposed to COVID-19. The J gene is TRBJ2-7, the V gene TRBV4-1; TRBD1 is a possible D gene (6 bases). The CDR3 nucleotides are TGCGCCAGCAGCCAAGGCTACAGGGATAACGAGCAGTACTTC. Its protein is CASSQGYRDNEQYF.